This note documents a single TCR beta chain sequence. Its antigen is still unknown. A junction end diverges from the germline sequence, so it may reflect a read error. Individual cDNA molecules received unique molecular identifiers during library preparation. Using its own MiXCR run on the 5' RACE reads, TCRdb lists one record per CDR3 protein. The top ten hold around 15% of the sample, which has tens of thousands of distinct CDR3 sequences, approximately 4.4% seen once. This sample is drawn from a study of early T cells in non-severe SARS-CoV-2 infection. Turning to the study itself: The chains were unpaired, and the sequenced material was bulk RNA from unsorted whole blood. The study's findings and limits: The VDJdb matching leaned toward anti-spike CD8 responses and overlooked private and CD4 specificities.

Germline CDR1 reads MNHEY; CDR2 reads SVGEGT. CDR3 length: 12 residues. This TCR was recovered from an adult who was a healthcare worker with PCR-confirmed SARS-CoV-2 infection or an uninfected control (not recorded which). The sample comprised whole blood. The gene calls are TRBV6-2 or TRBV6-3 and TRBJ2-7; perhaps TRBD2 as D (5 bases). The CDR3 DNA follows: TGTGCCAGCACGCACGGGGTTTACGTGCAGTACTTC. Protein product: CASTHGVYVQYF.